The TCR beta chain described here comes from a study of T-cell memory formation after mild COVID-19. The study's findings and limits: Clones contracting across day 15 to 85 had a balanced CD4/CD8 profile; later expanding clones leaned CD4+. Second-wave clones with a day 37 peak had unconfirmed SARS-CoV-2 specificity.

Germline loops: CDR1 KGHDR, CDR2 SFDVKD. CDR3 length: 13 amino acids. V was trimmed by 9 bases and J by 2 bases, leaving 11 bases between them. Sample barcodes and UMIs were carried by the TCR alpha and TCR beta cDNA libraries that 5'RACE generated with constant-segment primers. TCRdb reanalysed the 5' RACE reads using MiXCR and keeps one entry per CDR3 protein. The sample contains some 130,000 distinct CDR3 sequences, 15% to 20% of which appear only once. This clonotype occurred a few times. What it recognizes is unknown. This TCR was sampled from a man between 18 and 35 years old who had mild COVID-19 (a few samples of this study predate the infection). Cell type and time point are not known. Sample: PBMCs or a T cell subset sorted from them (not recorded which). The chain carries TRBV24-1 and TRBJ2-3; weak D call: TRBD2 (6 bases). The CDR3 reads CATRDSLTDTQYF. As DNA, the CDR3 is TGTGCCACCCGGGACTCTCTCACAGATACGCAGTATTTT.